One T cell receptor (beta chain) is described in this entry. The assay was immunoSEQ multiplex PCR, and TCRdb's table has in-frame clones only and misses some. The sample records around 20,000 clones, over 75% being singletons. Each patient's relapse followed autologous stem cell transplantation, and brentuximab vedotin exposure varied. CDR1 is LNHDA, CDR2 SQIVND, per germline (reference sequence). CDR3 length: 14 residues. Trimming took 5 bases from V and 0 from J; bases not matched to a gene: 4. This sample was taken from a study of PD-1 blockade in classical Hodgkin lymphoma. The sample consisted of peripheral blood mononuclear cells (PBMCs), taken at baseline. The genes are TRBV19 and TRBJ2-7, with 7 bases matching TRBD1. The origin of this receptor is a human donor with classical Hodgkin lymphoma. This CDR3 is CASSFRDSSYEQYF. The CDR3 DNA follows: TGTGCCAGTAGTTTCCGGGACAGCTCCTACGAGCAGTACTTC.